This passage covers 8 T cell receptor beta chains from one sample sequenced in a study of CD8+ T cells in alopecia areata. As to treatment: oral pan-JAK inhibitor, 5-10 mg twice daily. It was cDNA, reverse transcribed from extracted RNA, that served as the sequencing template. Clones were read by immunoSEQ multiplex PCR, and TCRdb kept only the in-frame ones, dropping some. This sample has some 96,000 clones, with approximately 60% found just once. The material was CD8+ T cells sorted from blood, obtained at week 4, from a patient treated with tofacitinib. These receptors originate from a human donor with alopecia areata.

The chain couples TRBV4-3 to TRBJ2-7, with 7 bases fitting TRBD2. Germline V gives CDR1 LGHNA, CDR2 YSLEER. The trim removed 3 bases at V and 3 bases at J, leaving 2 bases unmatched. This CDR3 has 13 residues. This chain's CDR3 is CASSQGRVYEQYF. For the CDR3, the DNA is TGCGCCAGCAGCCAGGGGAGGGTCTACGAGCAGTACTTC.

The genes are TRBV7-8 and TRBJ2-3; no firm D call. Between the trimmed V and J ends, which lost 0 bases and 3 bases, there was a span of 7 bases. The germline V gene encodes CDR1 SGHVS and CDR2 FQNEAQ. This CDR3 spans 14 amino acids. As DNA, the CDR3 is TGTGCCAGCAGCTTAGCCTCCCAGACAGATACGCAGTATTTT. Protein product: CASSLASQTDTQYF.

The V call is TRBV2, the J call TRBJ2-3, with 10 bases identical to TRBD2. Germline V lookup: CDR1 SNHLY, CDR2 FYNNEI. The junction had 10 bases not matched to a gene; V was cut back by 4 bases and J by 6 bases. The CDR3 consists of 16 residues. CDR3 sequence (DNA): TGTGCCAGCAGTGTCGCTTGGACTAGCGGAGGGGATACGCAGTATTTT. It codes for CASSVAWTSGGDTQYF.

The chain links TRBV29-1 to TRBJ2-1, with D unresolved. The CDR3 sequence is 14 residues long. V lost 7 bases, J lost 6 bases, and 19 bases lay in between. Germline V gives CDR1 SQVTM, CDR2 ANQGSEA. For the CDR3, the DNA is TGCAGCGCCGCGCCTAATGCTCCAGCCAATGAGCAGTTCTTC. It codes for CSAAPNAPANEQFF.

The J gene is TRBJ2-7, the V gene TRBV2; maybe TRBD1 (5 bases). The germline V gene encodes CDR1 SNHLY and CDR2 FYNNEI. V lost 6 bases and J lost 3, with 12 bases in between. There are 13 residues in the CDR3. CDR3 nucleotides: TGTGCCAGCAGGGCGACAGATAGCTACGAGCAGTACTTC. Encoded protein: CASRATDSYEQYF.

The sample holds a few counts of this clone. This CDR3 reads CASRTDSGPRTQYF. The CDR3, as DNA: TGTGCCAGCAGGACCGACTCTGGCCCGAGGACCCAGTACTTC. The chain combines TRBV28 with TRBJ2-5; D is unresolved. The germline gives CDR1 MDHEN, CDR2 SYDVKM. This CDR3 contains 14 residues. The ends were cut back, 6 bases at V and 7 bases at J, with 18 bases in the middle.

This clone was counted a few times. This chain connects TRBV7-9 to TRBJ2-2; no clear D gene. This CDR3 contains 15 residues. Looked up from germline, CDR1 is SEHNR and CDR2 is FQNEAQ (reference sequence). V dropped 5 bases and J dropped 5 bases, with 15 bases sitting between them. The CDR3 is CASSLRSAGTGELFF. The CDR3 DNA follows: TGTGCCAGCAGCCTAAGGTCTGCCGGGACCGGGGAGCTGTTTTTT.

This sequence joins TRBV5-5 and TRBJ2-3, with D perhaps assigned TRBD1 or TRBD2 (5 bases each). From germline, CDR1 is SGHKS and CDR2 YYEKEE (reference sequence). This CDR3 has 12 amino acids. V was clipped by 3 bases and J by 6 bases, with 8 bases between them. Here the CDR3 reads CASSWGSDTQYF. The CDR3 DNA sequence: TGTGCCAGCAGCTGGGGGAGCGATACGCAGTATTTT.